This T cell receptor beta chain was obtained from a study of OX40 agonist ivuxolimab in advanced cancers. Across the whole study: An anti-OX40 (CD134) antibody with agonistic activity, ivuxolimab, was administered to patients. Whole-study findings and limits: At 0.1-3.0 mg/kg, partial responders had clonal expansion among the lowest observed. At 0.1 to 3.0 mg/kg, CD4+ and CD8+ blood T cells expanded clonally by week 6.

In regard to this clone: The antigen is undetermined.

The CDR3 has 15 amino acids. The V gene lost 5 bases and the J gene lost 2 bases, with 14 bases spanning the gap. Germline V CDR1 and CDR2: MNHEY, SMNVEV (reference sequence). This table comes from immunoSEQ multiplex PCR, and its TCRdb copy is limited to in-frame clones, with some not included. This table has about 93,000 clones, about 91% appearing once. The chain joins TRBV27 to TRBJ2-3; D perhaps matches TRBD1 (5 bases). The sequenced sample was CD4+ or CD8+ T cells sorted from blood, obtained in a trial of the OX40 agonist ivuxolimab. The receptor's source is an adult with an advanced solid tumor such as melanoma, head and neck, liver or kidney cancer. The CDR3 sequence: CASSLTATPTDTQYF. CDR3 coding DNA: TGTGCCAGCAGTCTGACAGCTACCCCCACAGATACGCAGTATTTT.